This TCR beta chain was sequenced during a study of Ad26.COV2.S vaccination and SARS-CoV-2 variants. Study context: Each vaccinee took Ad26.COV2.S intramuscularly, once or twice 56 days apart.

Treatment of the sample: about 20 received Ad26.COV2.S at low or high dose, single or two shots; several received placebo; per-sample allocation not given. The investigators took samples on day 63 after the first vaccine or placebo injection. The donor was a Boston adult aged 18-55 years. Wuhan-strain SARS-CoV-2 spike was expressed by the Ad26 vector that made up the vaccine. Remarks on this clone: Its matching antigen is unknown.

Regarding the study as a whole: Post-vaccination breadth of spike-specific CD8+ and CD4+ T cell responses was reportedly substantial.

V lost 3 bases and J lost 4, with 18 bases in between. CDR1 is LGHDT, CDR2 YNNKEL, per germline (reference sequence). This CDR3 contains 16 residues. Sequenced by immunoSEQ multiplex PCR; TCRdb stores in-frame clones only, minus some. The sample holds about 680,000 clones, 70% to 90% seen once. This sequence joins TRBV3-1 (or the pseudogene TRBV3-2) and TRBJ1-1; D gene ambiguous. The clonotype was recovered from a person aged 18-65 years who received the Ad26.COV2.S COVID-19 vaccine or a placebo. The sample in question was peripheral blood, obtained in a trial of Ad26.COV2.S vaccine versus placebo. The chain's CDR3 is CASSHRSTRTGTEAFF. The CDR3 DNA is TGTGCCAGCAGCCATCGCTCGACACGGACGGGCACTGAAGCTTTCTTT.